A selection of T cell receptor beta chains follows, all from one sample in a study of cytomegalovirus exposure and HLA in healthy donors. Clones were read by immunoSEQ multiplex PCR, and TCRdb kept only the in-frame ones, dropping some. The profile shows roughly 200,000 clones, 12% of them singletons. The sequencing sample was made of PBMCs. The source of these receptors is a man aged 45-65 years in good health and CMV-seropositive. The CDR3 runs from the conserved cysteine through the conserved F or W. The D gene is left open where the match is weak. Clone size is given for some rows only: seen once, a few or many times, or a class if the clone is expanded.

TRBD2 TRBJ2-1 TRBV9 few TGTGCCAGCAGCGTAGATCCAGCGGGGGGGGCATTGAATGAGCAGTTCTTC CASSVDPAGGALNEQFF
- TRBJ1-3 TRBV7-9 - TGTGCCAGCACCATTGGGGGCAGCACCTCTGGAAACACCATATATTTT CASTIGGSTSGNTIYF
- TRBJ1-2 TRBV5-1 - TGCGCCAGCAGCCCGGGCGGCGGTCCGGGGGATGGCTACACCTTC CASSPGGGPGDGYTF
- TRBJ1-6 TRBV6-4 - TGTGCCAGCATCGGACACGCGTCACCCCTCCACTTT CASIGHASPLHF
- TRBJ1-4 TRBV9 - TGTGCCAGCAGCGTAGGTCAGAATGAAAAACTGTTTTTT CASSVGQNEKLFF
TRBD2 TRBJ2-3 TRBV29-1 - TGCAGCGTTGAGGTCCTAGCGGGGGTTGTGGGTACGCAGTATTTT CSVEVLAGVVGTQYF
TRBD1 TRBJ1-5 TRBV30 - TGTGCCTGGAGTGCCGGGACAGTAAATCAGCCCCAGCATTTT CAWSAGTVNQPQHF
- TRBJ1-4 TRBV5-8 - TGTGCCAGCAGCTTAATGTTCGGGGGGCGAATGGCTAATGAAAAACTGTTTTTT CASSLMFGGRMANEKLFF
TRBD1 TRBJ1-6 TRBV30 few TGTGCCTGGAGTACCAGGACAGGGCTTAATTCACCCCTCCACTTT CAWSTRTGLNSPLHF
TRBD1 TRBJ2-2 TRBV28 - TGTGCCAGCAGTTTCCTAGGGGGCAGTTACACCGGGGAGCTGTTTTTT CASSFLGGSYTGELFF
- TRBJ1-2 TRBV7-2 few TGTGCCAGCAGCTTAGCTGATGGAGGCCTTAACTATGGCTACACCTTC CASSLADGGLNYGYTF
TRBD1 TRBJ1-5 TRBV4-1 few TGCGCCAGCAGCCCACAGGGGGTACGCAATCAGCCCCAGCATTTT CASSPQGVRNQPQHF
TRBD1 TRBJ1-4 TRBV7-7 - TGTGCCAGCAGTTTAGGGGGCACAACTAATGAAAAACTGTTTTTT CASSLGGTTNEKLFF
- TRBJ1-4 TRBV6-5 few TGTGCCAGCAGTCCTACAGGGCGAACTAATGAAAAACTGTTTTTT CASSPTGRTNEKLFF
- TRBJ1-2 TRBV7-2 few TGTGCCAGCAGCGCACAGATAGACAGGCGTTATGGCTACACCTTC CASSAQIDRRYGYTF
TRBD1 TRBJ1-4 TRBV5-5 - TGTGCCAGCAGCTCAGATAGACAGGGGATTAATGAAAAACTGTTTTTT CASSSDRQGINEKLFF
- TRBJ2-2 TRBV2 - TGTGCCAGCAGTGATCTAGCATCGAACACCGGGGAGCTGTTTTTT CASSDLASNTGELFF
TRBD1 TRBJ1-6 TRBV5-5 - TGTGCCAGCAGCGGAACAGGGGCCCGTAATTCACCCCTCCACTTT CASSGTGARNSPLHF
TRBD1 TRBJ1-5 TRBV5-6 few TGTGCCAGCAGCTTGCAGGGGGCTCAGCCCCAGCATTTT CASSLQGAQPQHF
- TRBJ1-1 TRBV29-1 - TGCAGCGTTGATGGGTTGGCAGGGTGGAACACTGAAGCTTTCTTT CSVDGLAGWNTEAFF
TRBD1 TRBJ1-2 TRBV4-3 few TGCGCCAGCAGCCAGACGGACAGGGGCCTTCGAGGCTACACCTTC CASSQTDRGLRGYTF
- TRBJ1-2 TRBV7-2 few TGTGCCAGCAGCCTCCCAGGGTCAGGGGAGTATGGCTACACCTTC CASSLPGSGEYGYTF
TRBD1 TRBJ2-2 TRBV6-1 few TGTGCCAGCAGTGAAGAAAGGACAGGGGACACCGGGGAGCTGTTTTTT CASSEERTGDTGELFF
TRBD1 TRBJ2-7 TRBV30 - TGTGCCTGGAGACTTAACCAGGGGGCCTACGAGCAGTACTTC CAWRLNQGAYEQYF
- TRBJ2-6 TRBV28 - TGTGCCAGCAGTCGGAGTGTCCCTGGGGCCAACGTCCTGACTTTC CASSRSVPGANVLTF
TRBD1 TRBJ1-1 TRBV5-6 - TGTGCCAGCAGCCTGGGGACAGGGGCCCTTTTAACTGAAGCTTTCTTT CASSLGTGALLTEAFF
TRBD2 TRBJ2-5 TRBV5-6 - TGTGCCAGCAGCTTGGAGGTACTAGCGGGGGGTCAAGAGACCCAGTACTTC CASSLEVLAGGQETQYF
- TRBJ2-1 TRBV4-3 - TGCGCCAGCAGCCAAGTCGGGGTGTCCTACAATGAGCAGTTCTTC CASSQVGVSYNEQFF
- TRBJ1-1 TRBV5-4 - TGTGCCAGCAGCGAAGCGGTGGAGACTGAAGCTTTCTTT CASSEAVETEAFF
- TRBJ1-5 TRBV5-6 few TGTGCCAGCAGCTTTGGGGGCCCTTATAGCAATCAGCCCCAGCATTTT CASSFGGPYSNQPQHF
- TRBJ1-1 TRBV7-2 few TGTGCCAGCAGCCCGGGGGGGGGCGGGGAAGCTTTCTTT CASSPGGGGEAFF
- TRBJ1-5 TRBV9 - TGTGCCAGCAGCGTTGACACATATCAGCCCCAGCATTTT CASSVDTYQPQHF
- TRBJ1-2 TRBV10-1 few TGCGCCAGCAGTGAAGGAGCTAACTATGGCTACACCTTC CASSEGANYGYTF
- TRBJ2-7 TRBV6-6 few TGTGCCAGCAGTTCAACCTCAGGGGTTTTGGAATACGAGCAGTACTTC CASSSTSGVLEYEQYF
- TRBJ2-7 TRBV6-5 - TGTGCCAGCCGGGAGACAGGGTTCTACGAGCAGTACTTC CASRETGFYEQYF
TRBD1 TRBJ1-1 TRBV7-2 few TGTGCCAGCAGCCAAAACAGGGGGAGGTCTACTGAAGCTTTCTTT CASSQNRGRSTEAFF
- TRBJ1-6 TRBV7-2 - TGTGCCAGCAGCCCCCGCGGGAATTCACCCCTCCACTTT CASSPRGNSPLHF
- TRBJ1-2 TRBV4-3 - TGCGCCAGCAGCCAAGATGGTCAGAACTATGGCTACACCTTC CASSQDGQNYGYTF
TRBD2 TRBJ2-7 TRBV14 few TGTGCCAGCAACTCGGGGGGTTCTTTCTACGAGCAGTACTTC CASNSGGSFYEQYF
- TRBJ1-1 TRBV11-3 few TGTGCCAGCAGTCGAACAGGAGCGGGATCTGAAGCTTTCTTT CASSRTGAGSEAFF
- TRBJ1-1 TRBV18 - TGTGCCAGCTCGGACCCTTGGCAGCGGGGCACTGAAGCTTTCTTT CASSDPWQRGTEAFF
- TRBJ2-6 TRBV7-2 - TGTGCCAGCAGCCTCCAGACAGGTGGGGTCTCTGGGGCCAACGTCCTGACTTTC CASSLQTGGVSGANVLTF